This T cell receptor beta chain derives from a study of tissue T cells after allogeneic stem cell transplantation. The data were produced by immunoSEQ multiplex PCR, yet TCRdb's version contains in-frame clones alone and is incomplete. The table includes about 2,600 clones, 40% to 55% detected once. Time point noted: mouse harvest day 14 after allogeneic transplant. Each mouse received 10^7 T-cell-depleted marrow cells plus 10^6 splenic CD5+ T cells by tail vein. In this sample, this clone turned up once. The listed genes are named as in mouse. The sequence came from a female BALB/c mouse given C57BL/6 T cells with graft-versus-host disease after an allogeneic hematopoietic cell transplant. The sequencing sample was made of gut tissue.

The sequenced CDR3 bases are TGTGCCAGCAGTGCCCGGGACAGGGGTGGAAATACGCTCTAT. It yields the protein CASSARDRGGNTLY. The entire CDR3 protein is CASSARDRGGNTLYF. This chain links TRBV13-3 with TRBJ1-3; the match to TRBD1 covers 10 bases. The CDR3 goes on 1 residue after the read ends, and that part is filled in from the germline J gene. The length of the CDR3 is 15 residues. V lost 3 bases, J lost 3 bases, and 3 bases stayed unmatched. Germline CDR1 reads NNHDY; CDR2 reads SYVADS.